This passage covers 11 T cell receptor beta chains from one sample sequenced in a study of T cell changes during pregnancy in multiple sclerosis. TCRdb's copy holds only in-frame clones and misses some; the assay was immunoSEQ multiplex PCR. There are about 100,000 clones in the sample; 92% occur only once, and 1.9% lies in the top ten. The specimen was peripheral blood, collected after pregnancy. Every receptor here comes from a female donor with multiple sclerosis, enrolled in a pregnancy study.

The chain joins TRBV5-6 to TRBJ2-3, with D possibly TRBD1 on 6 matching bases. V was cut by 2 bases and J by 9 bases, with 13 bases left in between. Per the germline V gene, CDR1 is SGHDT and CDR2 is YYEEEE. This CDR3 has 13 amino acids. CDR3 in amino acids: CASSLQTRGTQYF. DNA of the CDR3: TGTGCCAGCAGCTTACAAACTAGGGGGACGCAGTATTTT.

This chain connects TRBV4-3 to TRBJ2-5; weak D call: TRBD1 (6 bases). Germline V lookup: CDR1 LGHNA, CDR2 YSLEER. Trimming removed 4 bases at V and 0 bases at J, with 18 bases between. The CDR3 contains 17 residues. The CDR3 loop reads CASSLEPGQGYQETQYF. The CDR3 DNA reads as TGCGCCAGCAGCCTTGAACCGGGACAAGGATACCAAGAGACCCAGTACTTC.

This sequence joins TRBV30 and TRBJ2-7; D not certain. CDR3 length: 11 residues. V was clipped by 1 base and J by 4 bases, with 5 bases between them. Germline loops: CDR1 GTSNPN, CDR2 SVGIG (reference sequence). The CDR3, as DNA: TGTGCCTGGAGTGGAGATTACGAGCAGTACTTC. Translation: CAWSGDYEQYF.

The V call is TRBV27, the J call TRBJ1-3, with 9 bases that match TRBD1. The CDR3 totals 19 residues. Germline CDR1 and CDR2: MNHEY and SMNVEV (reference sequence). With 3 bases clipped from V and 0 bases from J, the junction kept 12 bases outside the gene matches. The DNA of the CDR3 is TGTGCCAGCAGTTTTCGGGGGGGACAGGGACTACTCTCTGGAAACACCATATATTTT. Translation gives CASSFRGGQGLLSGNTIYF.

The chain combines TRBV28 with TRBJ1-2; 8 nucleotides line up with TRBD1. CDR1 and CDR2 (germline): MDHEN, SYDVKM. After removal of 6 bases from V and 2 bases from J, the junction contained 11 bases not matched to a gene. This CDR3 comprises 16 residues. CDR3 sequence reads: CASRARQGRGNYGYTF. The CDR3 DNA reads as TGTGCCAGCAGAGCCCGACAGGGGAGGGGGAACTATGGCTACACCTTC.

The V gene is TRBV28, the J gene TRBJ2-7; TRBD1 aligns across 7 bases. Germline assignment: CDR1 MDHEN and CDR2 SYDVKM. The ends lost 7 bases at V and 7 bases at J; junction bases unmatched: 13. This CDR3 has 14 amino acids. As DNA, the CDR3 is TGTGCCAGCACAACCGGGACAGCCCCGTGGGAGCAGTACTTC. The encoded protein is CASTTGTAPWEQYF.

V is TRBV7-6 and J is TRBJ2-3, with 7 bases identical to TRBD2. With V trimmed by 4 bases and J by 0 bases, 16 bases remained unmatched. The CDR3 spans 19 residues. Per germline, CDR1 SGHVS and CDR2 FNYEAQ. This CDR3 reads CASSSSTSVGISSTDTQYF. The CDR3 bases are TGTGCCAGCAGCTCATCTACTAGCGTAGGAATATCTAGCACAGATACGCAGTATTTT.

The rearrangement links TRBV15 to TRBJ2-7, with TRBD1 matching over 9 bases. The CDR3 has 13 amino acids. The junction had 0 bases not matched to a gene; V was cut back by 1 base and J by 5 bases. Germline lookup yields CDR1 LNHNV and CDR2 YYDKDF (reference sequence). This CDR3 reads CATSRGDRDEQYF. In nucleotides, the CDR3 is TGTGCCACCAGCAGAGGGGACAGGGACGAGCAGTACTTC.

The chain combines TRBV7-9 with TRBJ1-1, with unresolved D. The CDR3 spans 13 residues. Germline values: CDR1 SEHNR, CDR2 FQNEAQ (reference sequence). V lost 3 bases and J 1 base, leaving 6 bases between the germline ends. The CDR3 region is CASSLHSNTEAFF. CDR3 in DNA: TGTGCCAGCAGCTTGCACTCGAACACTGAAGCTTTCTTT.

The chain combines TRBV7-2 with TRBJ2-7; 7 bases are a match to TRBD1. There are 14 residues in the CDR3. J gave up 3 bases and V 1 base, and 3 bases lay outside the gene matches. CDR1 is SGHTA and CDR2 is FQGNSA in the germline V gene. CDR3 sequence reads: CASSLGNRGYEQYF. In DNA form, the CDR3 reads TGTGCCAGCAGCTTAGGAAACAGGGGCTACGAGCAGTACTTC.

The chain is built from TRBV29-1 and TRBJ2-3, with D maybe TRBD2 (5 bases). The V end was cut by 3 bases, the J end by 0 bases, with 16 bases between. This CDR3 is 16 amino acids long. Germline V lookup: CDR1 SQVTM, CDR2 ANQGSEA. The CDR3 protein is CSVDNPAGSSTDTQYF. Here the CDR3 DNA reads TGCAGCGTTGATAATCCCGCGGGTTCTAGCACAGATACGCAGTATTTT.